This TCR beta chain is drawn from a study of T cell repertoires in cytomegalovirus infection. For the study at large: Indicated by public TCR beta signatures were CMV infection and matching HLA type.

A note on this clonotype: The target antigen is unknown.

General study findings and limits: HLA-C-restricted CMV clonotypes gave the most frequent clonotype in two of eight donors.

Germline CDR1 reads SEHNR; CDR2 reads FQNEAQ (reference sequence). Trimming cost V 3 bases and J 0 bases, with 19 bases left between them. CDR3 length equals 18 residues. TCRdb used MiXCR to reprocess the reads, holding one entry per CDR3 protein. Here the sample spans hundreds of thousands of distinct CDR3 sequences, less than 25% being singletons. The specimen sequenced was CD8+ T cells from PBMCs. This TCR came from a human donor in good health (CMV status not recorded). Some clones in this sample may be carry-over from other donors' samples. V is TRBV7-9 and J is TRBJ2-3, with D possibly being TRBD2 (6 bases). CDR3 DNA: TGTGCCAGCAGCTTGATTATCCGGCAGGGACTTAGCACAGATACGCAGTATTTT. It encodes CASSLIIRQGLSTDTQYF.